A selection of T cell receptor beta chains follows, all from one sample in a study of shared clonotypes between healthy human individuals. TCRdb's table, derived via immunoSEQ multiplex PCR, lists solely in-frame clones and lacks some. The repertoire holds more than 2 million clones, with less than 95% as singletons. Sequenced material: naive CD8+ T cells sorted from blood. The receptors were gathered from a man aged 18 to 35 in good health. Both conserved end residues are part of each CDR3. Fields, in order: J gene, clone size, D gene, V gene, CDR3 protein, CDR3 DNA. A D gene is named only where the DNA matches it firmly. Expanded clones are given a class, and other clones once, few, many or no size at all.

>TRBJ2-7|once|NA|TRBV6-1
CASSDGQGIYEQYF
TGTGCCAGCAGTGATGGGCAGGGGATCTACGAGCAGTACTTC
>TRBJ2-7|NA|NA|TRBV7-2
CASSLVGPSYEQYF
TGTGCCAGCAGCTTAGTTGGACCATCCTACGAGCAGTACTTC
>TRBJ1-1|NA|NA|TRBV6-5
CASSFQATQGTEAFF
TGTGCCAGCAGTTTTCAGGCTACTCAGGGGACTGAAGCTTTCTTT
>TRBJ1-2|NA|NA|TRBV6-1
CASSEGWGYGYTF
TGTGCCAGCAGTGAGGGTTGGGGGTACGGCTACACCTTC
>TRBJ2-7|NA|NA|TRBV6-1
CASSESRVRGEQYF
TGTGCCAGCAGTGAATCCAGGGTGCGCGGCGAGCAGTACTTC
>TRBJ1-1|NA|NA|TRBV6-1
CASSPLTGNTEAFF
TGTGCCAGCAGTCCTTTGACAGGGAACACTGAAGCTTTCTTT
>TRBJ2-5|once|TRBD2|TRBV13
CASSLRASGRGETQYF
TGTGCCAGCAGCTTACGGGCTAGCGGGAGAGGGGAGACCCAGTACTTC
>TRBJ2-3|once|NA|TRBV2
CASKDPVQGLTDTQYF
TGTGCCAGCAAGGATCCTGTTCAGGGATTGACAGATACGCAGTATTTT
>TRBJ2-2|NA|NA|TRBV5-6
CASSFLTANTGELFF
TGTGCCAGCAGCTTTCTTACAGCGAACACCGGGGAGCTGTTTTTT
>TRBJ1-4|NA|NA|TRBV19
CASSPQDSANEKLFF
TGTGCCAGTAGTCCCCAGGACAGCGCTAATGAAAAACTGTTTTTT
>TRBJ2-5|NA|NA|TRBV11-2
CASSLDPGDLTQETQYF
TGTGCCAGCAGCTTAGATCCGGGGGACCTTACTCAAGAGACCCAGTACTTC
>TRBJ2-7|NA|NA|TRBV7-6
CASSLRRAGYEQYF
TGTGCCAGCAGCTTACGACGGGCAGGCTACGAGCAGTACTTC
>TRBJ2-7|NA|NA|TRBV4-3
CASSQFRDSYEQYF
TGCGCCAGCAGCCAATTCAGGGATTCCTACGAGCAGTACTTC
>TRBJ2-3|NA|NA|TRBV11-2
CASSLAGISTDTQYF
TGTGCCAGCAGCTTAGCAGGGATAAGCACAGATACGCAGTATTTT
>TRBJ2-7|once|NA|TRBV4-3
CASSQDRVGYEQYF
TGCGCCAGCAGCCAAGATAGGGTAGGATACGAGCAGTACTTC
>TRBJ2-7|NA|TRBD2|TRBV6-5
CASSYGTSGVEQYF
TGTGCCAGCAGTTACGGGACTAGCGGGGTAGAGCAGTACTTC
>TRBJ2-1|NA|NA|TRBV7-9
CASRAGGASYNEQFF
TGTGCCAGCAGAGCTGGGGGCGCGTCATACAATGAGCAGTTCTTC
>TRBJ1-3|NA|NA|TRBV6-5
CASSYQAGEGNTIYF
TGTGCCAGCAGTTACCAAGCAGGCGAGGGAAACACCATATATTTT
>TRBJ2-7|NA|NA|TRBV4-1
CASSQYLGTHYEQYF
TGCGCCAGCAGCCAATACCTGGGGACACACTACGAGCAGTACTTC
>TRBJ2-1|NA|TRBD2|TRBV7-9
CASSYPGPSGRNNEQFF
TGTGCCAGCAGCTACCCCGGGCCTAGCGGGAGGAACAATGAGCAGTTCTTC
>TRBJ2-1|NA|NA|TRBV7-9
CASSQTGYFYNEQFF
TGTGCCAGCAGCCAGACGGGGTACTTCTACAATGAGCAGTTCTTC
>TRBJ1-4|NA|NA|TRBV7-8
CASSALGGVEKLFF
TGTGCCAGCAGCGCCCTGGGGGGAGTTGAAAAACTGTTTTTT
>TRBJ1-5|NA|NA|TRBV6-5
CASSPSPTGNQPQHF
TGTGCCAGCAGTCCCTCTCCGACAGGCAATCAGCCCCAGCATTTT
>TRBJ1-2|NA|NA|TRBV18
CASSPSTVRSDGYTF
TGTGCCAGCTCACCGAGCACAGTACGATCGGATGGCTACACCTTC
>TRBJ2-2|NA|NA|TRBV6-4
CASSYYLNTGELFF
TGTGCCAGCAGCTACTACTTGAACACCGGGGAGCTGTTTTTT
>TRBJ2-2|NA|NA|TRBV7-9
CASSLAPEREGGTGELFF
TGTGCCAGCAGCTTAGCTCCTGAGAGGGAAGGGGGCACCGGGGAGCTGTTTTTT
>TRBJ2-3|NA|NA|TRBV9
CASSPTVVTDTQYF
TGTGCCAGCAGCCCCACGGTGGTGACAGATACGCAGTATTTT
>TRBJ1-1|NA|NA|TRBV6-5
CASSYSLEGSTEAFF
TGTGCCAGCAGTTACTCCTTGGAAGGTAGCACTGAAGCTTTCTTT
>TRBJ2-7|NA|NA|TRBV4-1
CASSVPGTTYEQYF
TGCGCCAGCAGCGTCCCCGGGACCACCTACGAGCAGTACTTC
>TRBJ2-2|once|NA|TRBV7-2
CASRPSRVVGGELFF
TGTGCCAGCAGGCCTAGCAGGGTTGTTGGCGGGGAGCTGTTTTTT
>TRBJ2-3|NA|NA|TRBV6-1
CASTGGLYTDTQYF
TGTGCCAGCACGGGCGGACTCTACACAGATACGCAGTATTTT
>TRBJ2-7|NA|NA|TRBV27
CASSLTGDHYEQYF
TGTGCCAGCAGTTTAACCGGGGACCACTACGAGCAGTACTTC
>TRBJ2-1|NA|NA|TRBV7-9
CASSLVGPANEQFF
TGTGCCAGCAGCTTAGTAGGACCGGCGAATGAGCAGTTCTTC
>TRBJ1-2|NA|TRBD1|TRBV15
CATSTNRDRLISYGYTF
TGTGCCACCAGCACCAACCGGGACAGGCTGATTTCCTATGGCTACACCTTC
>TRBJ2-1|NA|NA|TRBV2
CASAGAYNEQFF
TGTGCCAGCGCTGGAGCCTACAATGAGCAGTTCTTC
>TRBJ2-3|NA|NA|TRBV9
CASSVALTDTQYF
TGTGCCAGCAGCGTAGCTCTCACAGATACGCAGTATTTT
>TRBJ1-6|NA|TRBD1|TRBV30
CAWRRSGTGFSPLHF
TGTGCCTGGAGGAGGTCCGGGACAGGGTTCTCCCCCCTCCACTTT
>TRBJ1-4|few|NA|TRBV19
CASRRPDEKLFF
TGTGCCAGTAGGCGGCCAGACGAAAAACTGTTTTTT
>TRBJ2-1|NA|TRBD1|TRBV10-1
CASGQDNEQFF
TGCGCCAGTGGACAGGACAATGAGCAGTTCTTC
>TRBJ2-3|NA|NA|TRBV10-3
CAIREGDGTDTQYF
TGTGCCATCAGAGAGGGTGATGGGACAGATACGCAGTATTTT
>TRBJ1-2|NA|NA|TRBV5-4
CASSEKTSSLIYGYTF
TGTGCCAGCAGCGAAAAAACGAGCAGTCTGATATATGGCTACACCTTC
>TRBJ1-2|NA|NA|TRBV28
CASSFPGTNYGYTF
TGTGCCAGCAGTTTTCCAGGGACCAACTATGGCTACACCTTC
>TRBJ2-5|NA|NA|TRBV19
CASSIEFEETQYF
TGTGCCAGTAGTATAGAGTTCGAGGAGACCCAGTACTTC